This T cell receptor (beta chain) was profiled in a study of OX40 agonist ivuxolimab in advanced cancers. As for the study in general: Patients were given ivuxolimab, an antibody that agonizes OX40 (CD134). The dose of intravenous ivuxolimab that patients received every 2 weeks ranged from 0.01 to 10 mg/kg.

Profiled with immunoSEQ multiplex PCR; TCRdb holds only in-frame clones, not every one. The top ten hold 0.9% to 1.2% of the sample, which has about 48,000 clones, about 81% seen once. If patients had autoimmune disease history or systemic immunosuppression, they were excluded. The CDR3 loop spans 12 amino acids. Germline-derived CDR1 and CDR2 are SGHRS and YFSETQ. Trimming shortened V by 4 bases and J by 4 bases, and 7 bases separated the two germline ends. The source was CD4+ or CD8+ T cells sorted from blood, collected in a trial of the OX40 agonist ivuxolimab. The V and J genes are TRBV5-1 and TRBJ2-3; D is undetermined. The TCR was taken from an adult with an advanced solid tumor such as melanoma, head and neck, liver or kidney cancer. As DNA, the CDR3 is TGCGCCAGCAGCCCCCCCGCAGATACGCAGTATTTT. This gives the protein CASSPPADTQYF.